This T cell receptor (beta chain) was obtained from a study of blood T cell repertoires in COVID-19. This clone came up once. This study enrolled people aged roughly 18 to 90 from 20 to 25 US geographic areas. Cohorts were determined from participant-reported clinical history. A case of COVID-19 had been met by exposed participants within 2 weeks before study entry. Germline V gene lookup returns CDR1 SGHRS and CDR2 YFSETQ. CDR3 length equals 16 residues. J gave up 4 bases and V 3 bases, and 7 bases lay outside the gene matches. Per the original data handling: How many nucleated cells were present was estimated from reference gene primer amplification. The table came from immunoSEQ multiplex PCR; TCRdb's copy has only in-frame clones and leaves some out. V and J calls and clone size come straight from that table; D and trimming were deduced from the DNA. The sample yields some 340,000 clones, roughly nine tenths seen once.

The J gene is TRBJ2-2, the V gene TRBV5-1; TRBD1 agrees at 9 bases. The sample was PBMCs or T cells enriched from blood (not recorded which). The sequence came from a woman in her twenties or thirties who had been exposed to COVID-19. The CDR3 region has the DNA TGCGCCAGCAGCTCCCGACAGGGGGTGAGCACCGGGGAGCTGTTTTTT. Translated: CASSSRQGVSTGELFF. The full variable domain, in which reference TRBV5-1 and TRBJ2-2 provide the parts outside the CDR3, is KAGVTQTPRYLIKTRGQQVTLSCSPISGHRSVSWYQQTPGQGLQFLFEYFSETQRNKGNFPGRFSGRQFSNSRSEMNVSTLELGDSALYLCASSSRQGVSTGELFFGEGSRLTVL.